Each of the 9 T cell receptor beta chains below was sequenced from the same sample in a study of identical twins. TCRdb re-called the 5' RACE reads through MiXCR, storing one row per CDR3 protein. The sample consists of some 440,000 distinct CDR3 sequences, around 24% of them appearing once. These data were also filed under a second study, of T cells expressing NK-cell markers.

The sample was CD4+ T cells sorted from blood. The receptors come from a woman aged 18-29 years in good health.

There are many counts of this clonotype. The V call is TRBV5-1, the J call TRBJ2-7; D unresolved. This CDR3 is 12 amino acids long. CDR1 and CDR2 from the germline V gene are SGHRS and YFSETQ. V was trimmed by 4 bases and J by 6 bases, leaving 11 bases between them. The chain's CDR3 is CASSPPGSEQYF. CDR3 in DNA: TGCGCCAGCAGCCCACCGGGTAGCGAGCAGTACTTC.

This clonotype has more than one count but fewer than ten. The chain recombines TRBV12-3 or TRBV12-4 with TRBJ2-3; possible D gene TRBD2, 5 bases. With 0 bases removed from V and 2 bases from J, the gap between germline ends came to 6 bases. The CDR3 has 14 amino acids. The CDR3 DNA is TGTGCCAGCAGTTTAGCGGACTTCACAGATACGCAGTATTTT. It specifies CASSLADFTDTQYF.

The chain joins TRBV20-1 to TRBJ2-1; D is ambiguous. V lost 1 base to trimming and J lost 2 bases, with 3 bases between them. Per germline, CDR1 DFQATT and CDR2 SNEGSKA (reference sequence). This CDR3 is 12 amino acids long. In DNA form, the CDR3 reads TGCAGTGCTAGAGTACCCTACAATGAGCAGTTCTTC. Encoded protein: CSARVPYNEQFF.

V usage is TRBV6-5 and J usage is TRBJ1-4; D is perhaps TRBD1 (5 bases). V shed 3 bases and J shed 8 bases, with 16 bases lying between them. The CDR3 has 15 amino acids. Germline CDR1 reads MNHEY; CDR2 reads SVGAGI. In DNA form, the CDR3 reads TGTGCCAGCAGTTATTGGGGGGGAAATGAAGAAAAACTGTTTTTT. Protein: CASSYWGGNEEKLFF.

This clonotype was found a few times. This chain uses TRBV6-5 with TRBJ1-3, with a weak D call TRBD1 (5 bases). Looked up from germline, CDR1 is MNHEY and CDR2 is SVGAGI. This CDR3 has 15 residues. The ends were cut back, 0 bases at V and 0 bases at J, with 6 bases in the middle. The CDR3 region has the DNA TGTGCCAGCAGTTACTCTGGGGGCTCTGGAAACACCATATATTTT. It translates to CASSYSGGSGNTIYF.

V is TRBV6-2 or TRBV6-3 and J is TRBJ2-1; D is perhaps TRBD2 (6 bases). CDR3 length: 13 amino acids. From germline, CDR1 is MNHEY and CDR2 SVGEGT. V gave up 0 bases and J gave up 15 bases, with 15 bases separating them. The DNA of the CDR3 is TGTGCCAGCAGTTACTCCCCCGGCCCAGCGGGGTTCTTC. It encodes CASSYSPGPAGFF.

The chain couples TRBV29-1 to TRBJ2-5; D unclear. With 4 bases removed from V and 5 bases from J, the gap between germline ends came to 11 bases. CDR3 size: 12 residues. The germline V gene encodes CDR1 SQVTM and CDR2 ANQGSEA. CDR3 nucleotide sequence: TGCAGCGTTGGCTTACAGATGGAGACCCAGTACTTC. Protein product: CSVGLQMETQYF.

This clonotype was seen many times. The CDR3 reads CASATAGLHGDTQYF. The CDR3 region has the DNA TGCGCCAGCGCCACGGCGGGTCTCCACGGGGATACGCAGTATTTT. This chain links TRBV5-1 with TRBJ2-3, with a tentative D call TRBD2 (5 bases). The CDR3 has 15 residues. Deletions cut 7 bases from V and 6 bases from J, with 21 bases between. The germline CDR1 and CDR2 sequences are SGHRS and YFSETQ. The full variable domain, with the rest looked up from reference TRBV5-1 and TRBJ2-3, is KAGVTQTPRYLIKTRGQQVTLSCSPISGHRSVSWYQQTPGQGLQFLFEYFSETQRNKGNFPGRFSGRQFSNSRSEMNVSTLELGDSALYLCASATAGLHGDTQYFGPGTRLTVL.

Here the CDR3 reads CASSLDGPNGNTEAFF. CDR3 DNA: TGTGCCAGCAGCTTGGACGGGCCGAATGGGAACACTGAAGCTTTCTTT. The rearrangement uses TRBV5-6 and TRBJ1-1; D gene unclear. CDR1 SGHDT and CDR2 YYEEEE come from the germline V gene. The germline V and J ends were trimmed by 0 bases and 1 base, with 13 bases remaining between them. This CDR3 has 16 residues.